Presented here are 10 T cell receptor beta chains from one specimen sequenced in a study of CD8 T cells in Susac syndrome. It was with random hexamers that about 0.45 to 1 ug RNA was reverse transcribed. TCRdb processed the immunoSEQ multiplex PCR reads anew with MiXCR; each CDR3 protein has one entry. This table holds around 280,000 distinct CDR3 sequences, about 88% found once. Sequences were obtained from CD8+ T cells from PBMCs. The receptors come from a human donor with multiple sclerosis.

The CDR3 region is CSGRWRATDTQYF. CDR3 sequence (DNA): TGCAGCGGTCGTTGGAGAGCCACAGATACGCAGTATTTT. This chain links TRBV29-1 with TRBJ2-3; D gene uncertain. Trimming removed 7 bases from V and 2 bases from J, with 13 bases in between. The CDR3 consists of 13 residues. Germline-derived CDR1 and CDR2 are SQVTM and ANQGSEA.

This chain connects TRBV28 to TRBJ2-1; TRBD2 matches 7 bases. Germline V lookup: CDR1 MDHEN, CDR2 SYDVKM. Trimming removed 8 bases from V and 7 bases from J; junction bases left unmatched: 11. The CDR3 is 14 amino acids. CDR3 nucleotides: TGTGCCAGCGAGAGGGAGGGCCCTGGAAATGAGCAGTTCTTC. Encoded protein: CASEREGPGNEQFF.

The gene calls are TRBV29-1 and TRBJ2-7, with 11 positions matching TRBD2. The CDR3 totals 15 residues. CDR1 is SQVTM and CDR2 is ANQGSEA in the germline V gene. V shed 5 bases and J 0 bases; nucleotides not matched to a gene: 6. For the CDR3, the DNA is TGCAGCGTTCGTATAGCGGGAGGGAGCTCCTACGAGCAGTACTTC. It encodes CSVRIAGGSSYEQYF.

The chain uses TRBV18 and TRBJ2-1, with TRBD1 matching 7 bases. The J segment lost 0 bases and the V segment lost 5 bases, leaving 7 bases of the junction unmatched. Germline values: CDR1 KGHSH, CDR2 LQKENI. The CDR3 runs to 16 residues. CDR3 in DNA: TGTGCCAGCTCATCCTACAGGGGAAGCTCCTACAATGAGCAGTTCTTC. Its translation is CASSSYRGSSYNEQFF.

The rearrangement uses TRBV4-1 and TRBJ2-1; D gene ambiguous. The germline V and J ends were trimmed by 3 bases and 10 bases, with 10 bases remaining between them. CDR3 size: 12 residues. CDR1 and CDR2 from the germline V gene are MGHRA and YSYEKL. The CDR3 DNA sequence: TGCGCCAGCAGCCACCATAGCCGCGAGCAGTTCTTC. Protein: CASSHHSREQFF.

This chain joins TRBV27 and TRBJ2-1, with 9 positions matching TRBD1. After removal of 5 bases from V and 8 bases from J, the junction contained 7 bases not matched to a gene. This CDR3 is 14 amino acids long. Per the germline V gene, CDR1 is MNHEY and CDR2 is SMNVEV (reference sequence). DNA for the CDR3: TGTGCCAGCAGTCCGGGGACAGGGTGGGATGAGCAGTTCTTC. Amino acids: CASSPGTGWDEQFF.

The chain has TRBV12-3 or TRBV12-4 and TRBJ1-2; a weak D match, TRBD1 (5 bases). The CDR3 spans 15 residues. V was clipped by 3 bases and J by 5 bases, with 16 bases between them. CDR3 in DNA: TGTGCCAGCAGTTTCATAAAGGGGAGGAGATATGGCTACACCTTC. Translated, it gives CASSFIKGRRYGYTF.

This chain uses TRBV12-3 or TRBV12-4 with TRBJ1-1; no firm D call. This CDR3 is built from 14 residues. The V end was cut by 3 bases, the J end by 5 bases, with 13 bases between. The CDR3 here is CASSFKNRPTEAFF. As DNA, the CDR3 is TGTGCCAGCAGTTTTAAGAATAGGCCGACTGAAGCTTTCTTT.

The rearrangement joins TRBV7-9 to TRBJ2-1; D gene uncertain. The CDR3 consists of 11 residues. The germline V gene encodes CDR1 SEHNR and CDR2 FQNEAQ (reference sequence). The V end lost 4 bases, the J end lost 15 bases, and 13 bases lay between the germline ends. This chain's CDR3 is CASSYGPLAFF. The DNA for the CDR3 is TGTGCCAGCAGCTACGGACCCTTGGCGTTCTTC.

The chain joins TRBV20-1 to TRBJ2-7; no reliable D call. Germline-derived CDR1 and CDR2 are DFQATT and SNEGSKA (reference sequence). Between the trimmed V and J ends, which lost 0 bases and 1 base, there was a span of 7 bases. The CDR3 is 13 residues long. In nucleotides, the CDR3 is TGCAGTGCTAGAGATGGGTATTCCTACGAGCAGTACTTC. This translates into CSARDGYSYEQYF.